This TCR beta chain was recorded in a study of blood T cells in healthy people across ages. Study-wide findings and caveats: Not knowing donor CMV status may have confounded expanded clonotype changes. Age showed a roughly linear inverse relationship with TCR beta diversity per million T cells. Estimates drawn from one million T cells were deemed to understate diversity.

The germline gives CDR1 LNHNV, CDR2 YYDKDF (reference sequence). Trimming took 0 bases from V and 15 from J, leaving 15 bases between them. The CDR3 has 13 amino acids. This clonotype was counted once. The antigen is unknown. With a J-beta primer mix and a sample-barcoded 5' primer, a second PCR ran about 6 to 11 cycles. Each of the cDNA molecules was tagged by a template-switch adaptor with 12 random nucleotides. TCRdb called the 5' RACE reads again in MiXCR, with one record for every CDR3 protein. The sample records over a million distinct CDR3 sequences, around two fifths being singletons. V is TRBV15 and J is TRBJ2-1; perhaps D is TRBD1 or TRBD2 (5 bases each). This clonotype was obtained from a woman aged 18-35 years in good health. The sequenced sample consisted of blood. The CDR3 loop is CATSRDRDQTRFF. As DNA, the CDR3 is TGTGCCACCAGCAGAGATAGGGACCAGACTCGGTTCTTC. Full variable domain (outside the CDR3, taken from reference TRBV15 and TRBJ2-1): DAMVIQNPRYQVTQFGKPVTLSCSQTLNHNVMYWYQQKSSQAPKLLFHYYDKDFNNEADTPDNFQSRRPNTSFCFLDIRSPGLGDTAMYLCATSRDRDQTRFFGPGTRLTVL.